The clone carrying this T cell receptor (beta chain) was picked up many times. Its specificity is not known. The sample originates from a study of T cell repertoires in cytomegalovirus infection. Points from the study as a whole: The ex vivo response was dominated by HLA-C-restricted CMV-specific TCR beta clonotypes. Cumulative public TCR beta family frequency identified CMV carriers with the relevant HLA.

This CDR3 has 18 residues. The V and J ends lost 3 bases and 0 bases respectively, with 20 bases between them. MiXCR was run by TCRdb on the reads, yielding one entry per CDR3 protein. Here the sample spans 370,000 or so distinct CDR3 sequences, approximately 35% being singletons. This rearrangement joins TRBV12-3 or TRBV12-4 to TRBJ1-2; no clear D. This clonotype originated in a human donor in good health (CMV status not recorded). Some clones in this sample may be carry-over from other donors' samples. The sequenced sample was cultured PBMCs, obtained from culture after CMV antigen stimulation. This chain's CDR3 is CASSFAFWFGSTNYGYTF. CDR3 DNA: TGTGCCAGCAGTTTTGCCTTCTGGTTCGGCAGTACTAACTATGGCTACACCTTC.